The next 22 T cell receptor beta chains were all read from a single sample in a study of beta chain features in type 1 diabetes. Study findings and constraints: People with Type 1 diabetes carried modestly yet significantly shorter TCRB CDR3s in all four CD4+ subsets.

Reverse transcribing all isolated RNA meant expressed TCRB transcripts were sequenced. Sequencing was performed with immunoSEQ multiplex PCR; in TCRdb, only in-frame clones are kept and a portion is missing. This repertoire shows under 250,000 clones, roughly 14% found once; its top ten account for approximately 0.021%. For these receptors, no antigen is known. The specimen sequenced was naive CD4+ T cells from blood. The receptors were sampled from a man between 25 and 39 years old with type 1 diabetes.

The chain combines TRBV9 with TRBJ2-3; TRBD2 matches at 7 bases. Germline lookup yields CDR1 SGDLS and CDR2 YYNGEE. V shed 4 bases and J 3 bases; nucleotides not matched to a gene: 8. CDR3 size: 15 residues. The CDR3 DNA reads as TGTGCCAGCAGCCGCGACCCGGGGGGAACAGATACGCAGTATTTT. Its translation is CASSRDPGGTDTQYF.

This clone has more than one count but fewer than ten. The chain joins TRBV5-1 to TRBJ2-1; 14 bases map to TRBD2. The CDR3 is 18 residues long. The J segment lost 7 bases and the V segment lost 2 bases, leaving 11 bases of the junction unmatched. The germline V gene encodes CDR1 SGHRS and CDR2 YFSETQ. CDR3 region: CASSFSPGTSGSGNEQFF. The DNA for the CDR3 is TGCGCCAGCAGCTTTTCCCCCGGGACTAGCGGGAGTGGGAATGAGCAGTTCTTC.

J is TRBJ1-5 and V is TRBV4-2, with 9 bases matching TRBD1. This CDR3 contains 15 residues. Germline-derived CDR1 and CDR2 are LGHNA and YNFKEQ. Trimming took 4 bases from V and 7 from J; bases not matched to a gene: 8. CDR3 coding DNA: TGTGCCAGCAGCCCTAGGGACAGGGATGGGCAGCCCCAGCATTTT. Its translation is CASSPRDRDGQPQHF.

V and J are TRBV5-4 and TRBJ1-1; 9 bases are shared with TRBD1. J gave up 4 bases and V 4 bases, and 11 bases lay outside the gene matches. This CDR3 is 16 amino acids long. Germline V CDR1 and CDR2: SGHNT, YYREEE (reference sequence). Written as DNA, the CDR3 is TGTGCCAGCAGCCCGAGGACAGGGGCGCGGATCACTGAAGCTTTCTTT. Translating it yields CASSPRTGARITEAFF.

A few counts support this clone. The CDR3 coding sequence is TGCAGCGTTGAAGATGAGGGGCGGGACAGGGGACCCACTGAAGCTTTCTTT. This gives the protein CSVEDEGRDRGPTEAFF. The chain joins TRBV29-1 to TRBJ1-1; 10 positions match TRBD1. The germline CDR1 and CDR2 sequences are SQVTM and ANQGSEA. V shed 0 bases and J 4 bases; nucleotides not matched to a gene: 11. There are 17 residues in the CDR3.

The chain joins TRBV5-1 to TRBJ1-1; D is perhaps TRBD1 (5 bases). Germline lookup yields CDR1 SGHRS and CDR2 YFSETQ. Deletions cut 1 base from V and 3 bases from J, with 13 bases between. CDR3 size: 15 residues. The DNA for the CDR3 is TGCGCCAGCAGCTTGATACAGGTATCATACACTGAAGCTTTCTTT. Its protein is CASSLIQVSYTEAFF.

V is TRBV2 and J is TRBJ1-2; 7 positions match TRBD1. Per germline, CDR1 SNHLY and CDR2 FYNNEI. The CDR3 is 14 amino acids. With 5 bases clipped from V and 0 bases from J, the junction kept 3 bases outside the gene matches. CDR3 in DNA: TGTGCCAGCAGTCGGGACAGTTCTAACTATGGCTACACCTTC. Its protein is CASSRDSSNYGYTF.

This clone was seen more than once but under ten times. The chain couples TRBV7-8 to TRBJ2-3; D not resolved. The CDR3 totals 15 residues. Germline CDR1 and CDR2: SGHVS and FQNEAQ. V was shortened by 5 bases and J by 5 bases, with 17 bases between the two germline ends. The chain's CDR3 is CASSPSGPSRDTQYF. In DNA form, the CDR3 reads TGTGCCAGCAGCCCCAGTGGGCCCTCGAGAGATACGCAGTATTTT.

This sequence joins TRBV7-8 and TRBJ1-4; 9 bases align to TRBD1. CDR1 is SGHVS, CDR2 FQNEAQ, per germline. Trimming removed 4 bases from V and 3 bases from J; junction bases left unmatched: 0. The CDR3 length is 14 residues. This CDR3 is CASSWDRANEKLFF. CDR3 bases: TGTGCCAGCAGCTGGGACAGGGCTAATGAAAAACTGTTTTTT.

The sample holds a few counts of this clone. This chain joins TRBV2 and TRBJ2-6; TRBD1 aligns across 7 bases. CDR1 is SNHLY and CDR2 is FYNNEI in the germline V gene. CDR3 length equals 15 residues. The trim removed 4 bases at V and 2 bases at J, leaving 2 bases unmatched. CDR3: CASSVGGAGANVLTF. CDR3 sequence (DNA): TGTGCCAGCAGTGTAGGGGGCGCTGGGGCCAACGTCCTGACTTTC.

This rearrangement joins TRBV19 to TRBJ1-1; 10 nucleotides agree with TRBD1. Per germline, CDR1 LNHDA and CDR2 SQIVND (reference sequence). Losses at the gene ends were 1 base for V and 0 bases for J; bases not matched to a gene: 5. The CDR3 covers 17 residues. CDR3 sequence reads: CASSIGTGGVMNTEAFF. As DNA, the CDR3 is TGTGCCAGTAGTATAGGGACAGGGGGGGTCATGAACACTGAAGCTTTCTTT. Complete variable domain (other parts from reference TRBV19 and TRBJ1-1): DGGITQSPKYLFRKEGQNVTLSCEQNLNHDAMYWYRQDPGQGLRLIYYSQIVNDFQKGDIAEGYSVSREKKESFPLTVTSAQKNPTAFYLCASSIGTGGVMNTEAFFGQGTRLTVV.

This clone has a handful of counts. V and J are TRBV9 and TRBJ2-1, with 15 nucleotides matching TRBD2. This CDR3 is 16 amino acids long. The germline CDR1 and CDR2 sequences are SGDLS and YYNGEE. V shed 3 bases, J shed 8 bases, and the junction held 6 bases outside the gene matches. The CDR3 region has the DNA TGTGCCAGCAGCGAGGGACTAGCGGGAGGATCCGATGAGCAGTTCTTC. This sequence encodes CASSEGLAGGSDEQFF.

The chain uses TRBV19 and TRBJ1-2; D uncertain. The CDR3 contains 15 residues. In germline, CDR1 is LNHDA, CDR2 SQIVND (reference sequence). Trimming removed 9 bases from V and 4 bases from J, with 21 bases in between. The CDR3 here is CASTIGLSASYGYTF. The CDR3 DNA reads as TGTGCCAGCACCATCGGACTGTCAGCCTCCTATGGCTACACCTTC.

This chain uses TRBV5-1 with TRBJ2-2, with 9 positions matching TRBD2. The CDR3 totals 16 residues. J gave up 6 bases and V 0 bases, and 6 bases lay outside the gene matches. Per germline, CDR1 SGHRS and CDR2 YFSETQ. In nucleotides, the CDR3 is TGCGCCAGCAGCTTGGCTAGCGGGGAGGAGGCCGGGGAGCTGTTTTTT. It yields the protein CASSLASGEEAGELFF. The complete variable domain, with remaining parts taken from reference TRBV5-1 and TRBJ2-2, reads KAGVTQTPRYLIKTRGQQVTLSCSPISGHRSVSWYQQTPGQGLQFLFEYFSETQRNKGNFPGRFSGRQFSNSRSEMNVSTLELGDSALYLCASSLASGEEAGELFFGEGSRLTVL.

The V gene is TRBV6-1, the J gene TRBJ2-5; 8 nucleotides align to TRBD2. Germline V lookup: CDR1 MNHNS, CDR2 SASEGT. The V gene end was trimmed by 7 bases and the J gene end by 2 bases; junction bases not matched to a gene: 6. CDR3 size: 14 residues. The CDR3 bases are TGTGCCAGCACACGGGGCGGGGGGCAAGAGACCCAGTACTTC. Amino acid sequence: CASTRGGGQETQYF.

As to this clone: The sample has other DNA sequences that encode this CDR3 too. This rearrangement joins TRBV9 to TRBJ2-1; D perhaps matches TRBD2 (5 bases). This CDR3 contains 15 residues. Germline CDR1 reads SGDLS; CDR2 reads YYNGEE. V shed 3 bases and J shed 0 bases, with 10 bases lying between them. The CDR3 loop is CASSGRGSSYNEQFF. DNA of the CDR3: TGTGCCAGCAGCGGACGGGGTAGCTCCTACAATGAGCAGTTCTTC.

The chain has TRBV7-8 and TRBJ1-1, with 11 bases fitting TRBD1. V was pared by 5 bases and J by 4 bases, with 9 bases of the junction left unmatched. Germline CDR1 and CDR2: SGHVS and FQNEAQ. This CDR3 has 16 residues. CDR3 residues: CASSTGVGQGATEAFF. In nucleotides, the CDR3 is TGTGCCAGCAGCACGGGGGTCGGACAGGGGGCCACTGAAGCTTTCTTT.

The chain uses TRBV9 and TRBJ2-3; no clear D gene. The length of the CDR3 is 15 residues. Trimming pared 0 bases from V and 7 bases from J, leaving 15 bases between. CDR1 and CDR2 from the germline V gene are SGDLS and YYNGEE. DNA for the CDR3: TGTGCCAGCAGCGTAGAGAATCTCCCCCACAATACGCAGTATTTT. Translated, it gives CASSVENLPHNTQYF.

The chain has TRBV11-2 and TRBJ1-2; TRBD1 matches 7 bases. This CDR3 comprises 14 residues. Germline V gene data show CDR1 as SGHAT and CDR2 as FQNNGV. Trimming at V came to 5 bases and at J to 8 bases, leaving 11 bases not matched to a gene. The CDR3 coding sequence is TGTGCCAGCAGCCGGGCGACAGGGCAGGGAGGCTACACCTTC. This sequence encodes CASSRATGQGGYTF.

V is TRBV7-2 and J is TRBJ2-5; possibly TRBD1 for D (6 bases). The germline V gene has CDR1 SGHTA and CDR2 FQGNSA. The CDR3 consists of 15 residues. Trimming pared 5 bases from V and 5 bases from J, leaving 18 bases between. The CDR3 DNA reads as TGTGCCAGCAGCCCGATGACAGGTCCGGGGGAGACCCAGTACTTC. It is translated as CASSPMTGPGETQYF.

The V call is TRBV9, the J call TRBJ2-3; TRBD1 might be the D (5 bases). CDR1 and CDR2 from the germline V gene are SGDLS and YYNGEE. With 9 bases removed from V and 9 bases from J, the gap between germline ends came to 17 bases. This CDR3 is 12 amino acids long. Here the CDR3 reads CATSRGSETQYF. The CDR3 DNA follows: TGTGCCACTTCAAGGGGCTCGGAGACGCAGTATTTT.

The CDR3 nucleotides are TGCGCCAGCAGCACTCGGACTAGCGGGGGGGCCGAGTTCTATGAGCAGTTCTTC. Its protein product is CASSTRTSGGAEFYEQFF. The rearrangement links TRBV5-1 to TRBJ2-1; 15 bases match TRBD2. Germline V lookup: CDR1 SGHRS, CDR2 YFSETQ. The ends lost 4 bases at V and 8 bases at J; junction bases unmatched: 13. The CDR3 consists of 18 residues. Supplemented by reference TRBV5-1 and TRBJ2-1, the full variable domain reads KAGVTQTPRYLIKTRGQQVTLSCSPISGHRSVSWYQQTPGQGLQFLFEYFSETQRNKGNFPGRFSGRQFSNSRSEMNVSTLELGDSALYLCASSTRTSGGAEFYEQFFGPGTRLTVL.